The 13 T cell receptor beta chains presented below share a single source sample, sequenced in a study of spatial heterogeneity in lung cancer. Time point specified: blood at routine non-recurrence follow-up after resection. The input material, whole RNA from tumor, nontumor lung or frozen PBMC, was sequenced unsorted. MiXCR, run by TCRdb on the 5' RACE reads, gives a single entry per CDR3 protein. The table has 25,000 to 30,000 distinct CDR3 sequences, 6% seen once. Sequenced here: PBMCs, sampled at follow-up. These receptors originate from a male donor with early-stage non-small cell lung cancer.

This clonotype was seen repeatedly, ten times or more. The CDR3: CASSLGQGTGELFF. CDR3 nucleotide sequence: TGTGCCAGCTCCCTTGGACAGGGCACCGGGGAGCTGTTTTTT. The rearrangement uses TRBV12-3 or TRBV12-4 and TRBJ2-2; the match to TRBD1 covers 8 bases. V shed 8 bases and J 4 bases; nucleotides not matched to a gene: 6. CDR3 length equals 14 residues.

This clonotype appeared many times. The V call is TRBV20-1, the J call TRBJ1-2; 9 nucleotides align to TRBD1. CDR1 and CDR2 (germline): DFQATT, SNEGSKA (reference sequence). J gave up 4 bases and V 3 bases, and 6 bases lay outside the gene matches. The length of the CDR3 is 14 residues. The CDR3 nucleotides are TGCAGTGCTAGGGACAGGGGAAGGACCTATGGCTACACCTTC. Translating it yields CSARDRGRTYGYTF.

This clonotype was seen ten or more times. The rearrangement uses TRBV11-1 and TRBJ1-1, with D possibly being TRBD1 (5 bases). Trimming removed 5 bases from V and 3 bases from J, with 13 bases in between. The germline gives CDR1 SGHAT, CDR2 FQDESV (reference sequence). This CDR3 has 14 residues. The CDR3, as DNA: TGTGCCAGCAGCCCTGGGAGGGGATACACTGAAGCTTTCTTT. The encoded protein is CASSPGRGYTEAFF.

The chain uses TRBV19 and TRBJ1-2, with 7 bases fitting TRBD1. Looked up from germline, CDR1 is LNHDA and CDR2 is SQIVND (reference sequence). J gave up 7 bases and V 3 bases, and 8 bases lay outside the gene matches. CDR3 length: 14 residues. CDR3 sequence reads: CASSIPGQALGYTF. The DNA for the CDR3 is TGTGCCAGTAGTATCCCCGGACAGGCACTTGGCTACACCTTC.

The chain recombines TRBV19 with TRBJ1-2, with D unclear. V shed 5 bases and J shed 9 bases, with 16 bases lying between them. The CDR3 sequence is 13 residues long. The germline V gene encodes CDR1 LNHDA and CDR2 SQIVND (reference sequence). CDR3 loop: CASSVGDKPSYTF. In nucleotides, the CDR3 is TGTGCCAGTAGTGTGGGTGACAAGCCAAGCTACACCTTC.

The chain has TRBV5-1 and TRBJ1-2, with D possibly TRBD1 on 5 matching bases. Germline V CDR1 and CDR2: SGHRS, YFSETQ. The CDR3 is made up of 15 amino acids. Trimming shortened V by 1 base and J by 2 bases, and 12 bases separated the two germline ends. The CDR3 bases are TGCGCCAGCAGCTTGTCAACAGGAGGAAACTATGGCTACACCTTC. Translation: CASSLSTGGNYGYTF.

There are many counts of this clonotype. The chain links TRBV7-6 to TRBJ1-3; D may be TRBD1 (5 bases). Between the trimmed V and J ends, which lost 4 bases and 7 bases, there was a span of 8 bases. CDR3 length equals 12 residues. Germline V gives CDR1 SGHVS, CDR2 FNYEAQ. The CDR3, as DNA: TGTGCCAGCAGCTCCGAGGGGAACACCATATATTTT. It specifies CASSSEGNTIYF.

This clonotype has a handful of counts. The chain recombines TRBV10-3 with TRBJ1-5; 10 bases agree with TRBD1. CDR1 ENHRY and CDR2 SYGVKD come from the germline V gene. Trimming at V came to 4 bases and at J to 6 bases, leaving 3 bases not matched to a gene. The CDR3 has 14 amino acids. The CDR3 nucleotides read TGTGCCATCAGTGTCCGGGACAGGGGTCAGCCCCAGCATTTT. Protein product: CAISVRDRGQPQHF.

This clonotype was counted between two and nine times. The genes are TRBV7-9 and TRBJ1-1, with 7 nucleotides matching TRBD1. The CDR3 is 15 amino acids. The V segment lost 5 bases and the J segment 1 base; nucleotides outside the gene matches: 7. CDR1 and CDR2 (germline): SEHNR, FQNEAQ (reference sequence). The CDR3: CASSPQGTANTEAFF. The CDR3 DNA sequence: TGTGCCAGCAGCCCCCAAGGGACAGCGAACACTGAAGCTTTCTTT.

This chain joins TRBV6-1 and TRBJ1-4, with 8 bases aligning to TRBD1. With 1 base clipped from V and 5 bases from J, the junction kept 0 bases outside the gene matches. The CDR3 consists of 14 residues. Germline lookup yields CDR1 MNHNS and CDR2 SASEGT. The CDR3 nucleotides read TGTGCCAGCAGTGAAGGGACAGGGAATGAAAAACTGTTTTTT. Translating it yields CASSEGTGNEKLFF.

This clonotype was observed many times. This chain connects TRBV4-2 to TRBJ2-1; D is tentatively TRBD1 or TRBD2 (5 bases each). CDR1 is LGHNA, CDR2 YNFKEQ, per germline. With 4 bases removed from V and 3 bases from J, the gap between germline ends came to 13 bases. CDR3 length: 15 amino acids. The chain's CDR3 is CASSPGTLDYNEQFF. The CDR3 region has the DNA TGTGCCAGCAGCCCTGGGACCCTAGACTACAATGAGCAGTTCTTC.

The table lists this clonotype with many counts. The chain's CDR3 is CAISGSGDYNEQFF. CDR3 nucleotide sequence: TGTGCCATCAGTGGCAGCGGGGACTACAATGAGCAGTTCTTC. The J gene is TRBJ2-1, the V gene TRBV10-3, with 7 bases matching TRBD2. The length of the CDR3 is 14 residues. CDR1 and CDR2 from the germline V gene are ENHRY and SYGVKD. Losses at the gene ends were 4 bases for V and 3 bases for J; bases not matched to a gene: 3.

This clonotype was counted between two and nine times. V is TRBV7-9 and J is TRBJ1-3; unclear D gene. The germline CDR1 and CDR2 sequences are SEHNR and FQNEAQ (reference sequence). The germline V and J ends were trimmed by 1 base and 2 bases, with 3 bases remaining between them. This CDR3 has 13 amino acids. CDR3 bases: TGTGCCAGCAGCTTAGTCGCTGGAAACACCATATATTTT. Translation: CASSLVAGNTIYF.